This TCR beta chain was captured in a study of T-cell reconstitution after alpha-beta-depleted transplantation in children. This CDR3 comprises 16 residues. The trim removed 4 bases at V and 0 bases at J, leaving 5 bases unmatched. The V gene's germline CDR1 is KGHSH and CDR2 LQKENI. Unique molecular identifiers tagged the TCRbeta library. In TCRdb, the PCR reads were re-called with MiXCR into one record per CDR3 protein. The sample has some 500,000 distinct CDR3 sequences, 32% seen once. The chain joins TRBV18 to TRBJ1-4; 7 nucleotides line up with TRBD1. The TCR sequence derives from a human donor who donated a stem cell graft to a child with aplastic anemia. This material consisted of PBMCs from the stem cell graft donor, taken from the stem cell graft. The CDR3 is CASSRQGLATNEKLFF. The DNA of the CDR3 is TGTGCCAGCTCACGACAGGGACTTGCAACTAATGAAAAACTGTTTTTT.